These 8 T cell receptor beta chains were all obtained from the same sample, sequenced in a study of blood T cells in healthy people across ages. A second roughly 6 to 11 cycle PCR used barcoded and J-beta primers. TCRdb analysed the 5' RACE reads with MiXCR anew, one entry per CDR3 protein. Among 700,000 to 900,000 distinct CDR3 sequences listed, approximately 53% were seen once. The sequenced sample was blood. Receptors were obtained from an elderly man in good health.

The J gene is TRBJ2-2, the V gene TRBV27; tentatively, D is TRBD2 (6 bases). The length of the CDR3 is 15 residues. V lost 6 bases, J lost 2 bases, and 13 bases lay in between. Germline V lookup: CDR1 MNHEY, CDR2 SMNVEV (reference sequence). The CDR3 loop is CASRRGPFNTGELFF. CDR3 coding DNA: TGTGCCAGCAGGCGGGGACCTTTCAACACCGGGGAGCTGTTTTTT.

The chain carries TRBV12-3 or TRBV12-4 and TRBJ2-1; 7 bases fit TRBD1. This CDR3 region has 14 residues. Trimming removed 5 bases from V and 10 bases from J; junction bases left unmatched: 11. The CDR3 bases are TGTGCCAGCAGTGATCAGGGACAGTCATACGAGCAGTTCTTC. Translation gives CASSDQGQSYEQFF.

J is TRBJ2-6 and V is TRBV12-5, with TRBD1 matching over 7 bases. The V segment lost 0 bases and the J segment 0 bases; nucleotides outside the gene matches: 8. The CDR3 length is 19 residues. The germline V gene encodes CDR1 LGHNT and CDR2 FRNRAP. The CDR3 DNA reads as TGTGCTAGTGGTTTGGTCGGGACAGCCAGCCTCTCTGGGGCCAACGTCCTGACTTTC. Its protein is CASGLVGTASLSGANVLTF.

The rearrangement uses TRBV9 and TRBJ1-1; D is undetermined. Trimming took off 0 bases at V and 1 base at J, with 7 bases between the two ends. The V gene's germline CDR1 is SGDLS and CDR2 YYNGEE. The length of the CDR3 is 14 residues. In DNA, the CDR3 is TGTGCCAGCAGCGTAGGATTGGCGAACACTGAAGCTTTCTTT. This sequence encodes CASSVGLANTEAFF. Using reference TRBV9 and TRBJ1-1 for the parts outside the CDR3, the full variable domain is DSGVTQTPKHLITATGQRVTLRCSPRSGDLSVYWYQQSLDQGLQFLIQYYNGEERAKGNILERFSAQQFPDLHSELNLSSLELGDSALYFCASSVGLANTEAFFGQGTRLTVV.

The chain employs TRBV7-9 and TRBJ2-7, with a possible D match to TRBD1 (6 bases). The CDR3 extends over 15 amino acids. CDR1 SEHNR and CDR2 FQNEAQ come from the germline V gene (reference sequence). V lost 1 base to trimming and J lost 9 bases, with 19 bases between them. The CDR3 here is CASSLVPGGPQGQYF. CDR3 bases: TGTGCCAGCAGCTTAGTTCCGGGCGGCCCACAGGGGCAGTACTTC. Variable domain in full (rest from reference TRBV7-9 and TRBJ2-7): DTGVSQNPRHKITKRGQNVTFRCDPISEHNRLYWYRQTLGQGPEFLTYFQNEAQLEKSRLLSDRFSAERPKGSFSTLEIQRTEQGDSAMYLCASSLVPGGPQGQYFGPGTRLTVT.

This clonotype was counted only a few times. The chain links TRBV20-1 to TRBJ2-6; D remains ambiguous. V was clipped by 3 bases and J by 4 bases, with 13 bases between them. The CDR3 is 15 amino acids. Germline V gene data show CDR1 as DFQATT and CDR2 as SNEGSKA (reference sequence). CDR3 in amino acids: CSARGLPTGANVLTF. Here the CDR3 DNA reads TGCAGTGCTAGGGGTCTACCAACCGGGGCCAACGTCCTGACTTTC.

CDR3 sequence reads: CASTRTGLETNVLTF. The CDR3 DNA is TGTGCCAGCACAAGGACGGGACTTGAGACCAACGTCCTGACTTTC. The V and J genes are TRBV25-1 and TRBJ2-6; D is possibly TRBD2 (6 bases). CDR3 size: 15 residues. V shed 7 bases and J shed 8 bases, with 18 bases lying between them. The germline gives CDR1 MGHDK, CDR2 SYGVNS.

This clonotype was found a few times. This rearrangement joins TRBV20-1 to TRBJ2-7; D may be TRBD1 (6 bases). Germline values: CDR1 DFQATT, CDR2 SNEGSKA (reference sequence). Trimming left V 3 bases short and J 2 bases short, with 20 bases between. This CDR3 is 16 amino acids long. The CDR3 protein is CSASDRNRAAPYEQYF. CDR3 nucleotides: TGCAGTGCTAGTGATCGGAACAGGGCTGCGCCCTACGAGCAGTACTTC.